This TCR beta chain appears in the sequencing data of a study of blood T cell repertoires in COVID-19. Looking at the study overall: PBMCs, B-cell-depleted T cells, or T cells provided the cDNA or gDNA that made up the material.

Profiling relied on immunoSEQ multiplex PCR, and the TCRdb table lists in-frame clones only, not all of them. The sample records under 200,000 clones, around 81% being singletons. Trimming took 0 bases from V and 1 from J, leaving 8 bases between them. The CDR3 totals 15 residues. CDR1 and CDR2 from the germline V gene are MNHEY and SVGAGI. The clonotype originates from an older man with active or convalescent COVID-19. Material: peripheral blood. J is TRBJ2-3 and V is TRBV6-5; D is undetermined. CDR3 nucleotide sequence: TGTGCCAGCAGTTACTCCCCCGCGGGCACAGATACGCAGTATTTT. As protein: CASSYSPAGTDTQYF.